The 5 T cell receptor beta chains listed next were all sequenced from one sample in a study of sequential checkpoint blockade in melanoma. Only in-frame clones appear in the TCRdb table, and some are missing; sequencing was by immunoSEQ multiplex PCR. The data hold approximately 15,000 clones, with around 77% observed a single time. Described treatment: randomized to nivolumab then ipilimumab (arm A) or the reverse (arm B). Source: CD8+ T cells sorted from blood (inferred from file names), taken from a patient given nivolumab and ipilimumab in sequence. The receptors here all came from a human donor with melanoma.

The gene calls are TRBV5-1 and TRBJ2-1, with 9 nucleotides matching TRBD1. From germline, CDR1 is SGHRS and CDR2 YFSETQ. This CDR3 contains 16 residues. J was trimmed by 4 bases and V by 0 bases; bases with no gene match: 5. CDR3 protein: CASSLGDRADYNEQFF. CDR3 in DNA: TGCGCCAGCAGCTTGGGGGACAGGGCGGATTACAATGAGCAGTTCTTC.

V gene TRBV6-4 combines with J gene TRBJ2-5, with TRBD2 identical over 10 bases. The junction had 23 bases not matched to a gene; V was cut back by 8 bases and J by 11 bases. The V gene's germline CDR1 is MRHNA and CDR2 SNTAGT. The CDR3 is 17 amino acids. The CDR3 DNA sequence: TGTGCCAGCGGGCAGGGGGCTAGCGGGGGCGATCCCCTAGAGCAGTACTTC. Protein sequence: CASGQGASGGDPLEQYF.

The rearrangement joins TRBV2 to TRBJ2-7; possible D gene TRBD2, 5 bases. The germline V and J ends were trimmed by 6 bases and 5 bases, with 23 bases remaining between them. The CDR3 is made up of 16 amino acids. Germline V CDR1 and CDR2: SNHLY, FYNNEI. The CDR3 loop reads CASSPILRGLHHEQYF. The CDR3 DNA is TGTGCCAGCAGCCCTATACTGCGCGGGTTGCACCACGAGCAGTACTTC.

V gene TRBV27 combines with J gene TRBJ2-7, with TRBD1 identical over 7 bases. The J segment lost 0 bases and the V segment lost 8 bases, leaving 10 bases of the junction unmatched. The CDR3 is 15 residues long. Germline values: CDR1 MNHEY, CDR2 SMNVEV (reference sequence). The CDR3 is CASCLLTGNSYEQYF. The DNA for the CDR3 is TGTGCCAGCTGCCTTTTGACAGGGAACTCCTACGAGCAGTACTTC.

In its sample, this clone was seen a few times. J is TRBJ2-7 and V is TRBV6-5; 9 bases map to TRBD2. This CDR3 region has 14 residues. The germline V gene has CDR1 MNHEY and CDR2 SVGAGI. Losses at the gene ends were 8 bases for V and 8 bases for J; bases not matched to a gene: 13. The CDR3 region has the DNA TGTGCCAGCTCTATGGGTAGCGGGAGTAAAAAGCAGTACTTC. Protein product: CASSMGSGSKKQYF.